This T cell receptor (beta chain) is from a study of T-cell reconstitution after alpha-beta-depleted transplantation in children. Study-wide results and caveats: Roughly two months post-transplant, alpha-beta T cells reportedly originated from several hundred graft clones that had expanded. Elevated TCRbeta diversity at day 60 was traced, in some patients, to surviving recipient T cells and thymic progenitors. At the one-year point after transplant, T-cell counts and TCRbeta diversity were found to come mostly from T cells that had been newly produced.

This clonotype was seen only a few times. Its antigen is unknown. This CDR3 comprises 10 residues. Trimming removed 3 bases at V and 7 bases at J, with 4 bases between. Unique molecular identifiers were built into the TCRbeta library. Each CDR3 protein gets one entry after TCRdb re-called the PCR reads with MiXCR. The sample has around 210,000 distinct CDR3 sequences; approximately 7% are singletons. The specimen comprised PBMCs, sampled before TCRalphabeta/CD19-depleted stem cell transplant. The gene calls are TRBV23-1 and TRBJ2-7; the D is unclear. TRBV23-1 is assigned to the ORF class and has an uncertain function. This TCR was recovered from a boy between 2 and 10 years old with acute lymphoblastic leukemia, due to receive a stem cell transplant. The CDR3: CASSHGEQYF. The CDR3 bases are TGCGCCAGCAGTCACGGTGAGCAGTACTTC.